Included here is one TCR beta chain sequence, with context. The antigen is not known. Clones were read by immunoSEQ multiplex PCR, and TCRdb kept only the in-frame ones, dropping some. The sample includes 100,000 or so clones, roughly 95% of them seen just once. V was pared by 1 base and J by 0 bases, with 13 bases between. Germline CDR1 and CDR2: SGHDT and YYEEEE. The CDR3 extends over 17 amino acids. These data belong to a study of OX40 agonist ivuxolimab in advanced cancers. Notes on the study in general: With doses of 0.1 to 3.0 mg/kg, CD4+ and CD8+ blood T cells had undergone clonal expansion by week 6.

The specimen comprised CD4+ or CD8+ T cells sorted from blood, sampled in a trial of the OX40 agonist ivuxolimab. The TCR originated in an adult with an advanced solid tumor such as melanoma, head and neck, liver or kidney cancer. The chain carries TRBV5-6 and TRBJ2-2; D call uncertain. CDR3 sequence: CASSLLADLTNTGELFF. CDR3 coding DNA: TGTGCCAGCAGCTTGTTGGCAGACTTAACGAACACCGGGGAGCTGTTTTTT.